The T cell receptor (beta chain) under discussion was sequenced for a study of T cells after yellow fever vaccination. A single record per CDR3 protein comes from TCRdb applying MiXCR to the 5' RACE reads. The profile shows 300,000 to 400,000 distinct CDR3 sequences, roughly an eighth of them singletons. V dropped 1 base and J dropped 3; count of bases not matched to a gene: 10. This CDR3 region has 18 residues. From germline, CDR1 is MGHRA and CDR2 YSYEKL. In the case of this clonotype: Its cognate antigen is unknown.

Study outcomes and limitations: Most clones from primary vaccination resurfaced after the booster (about 96% CD4, around 90% CD8).

The sequenced sample was CD4+ T cells sorted from PBMCs, obtained 15 days after the yellow fever booster vaccination. The rearrangement joins TRBV4-1 to TRBJ2-1; 9 positions agree with TRBD2. This TCR was sampled from a man between 18 and 29 years old who received the YFV17D yellow fever vaccine. The CDR3 DNA reads TGCGCCAGCAGCCAAGTAGGGACTAGCCAAGGAAACTACAATGAGCAGTTCTTC. Encoded protein: CASSQVGTSQGNYNEQFF.